This TCR beta chain appears in the sequencing data of a study of blood T cell repertoires in COVID-19. About the study: COVID-19 samples collected from the United States, Italy and Spain covered acute and convalescent phases. Sources were T cells, B-cell-depleted T cells, or PBMCs; the material itself was cDNA or gDNA.

Per the study methods: From reference gene primer amplification, estimates of nucleated cell counts were derived. Sequenced by immunoSEQ multiplex PCR; TCRdb stores in-frame clones only, minus some. The V and J calls and clone size come from that table; D and trimming were worked out from the DNA. This table holds around 100,000 clones, about 80% found once. Germline CDR1 reads SGHRS; CDR2 reads YFSETQ. The V end lost 2 bases, the J end lost 0 bases, and 8 bases lay between the germline ends. The CDR3 loop spans 14 amino acids. Sequenced input: peripheral blood. The sequence derives from a woman aged 70-85 years with acute or convalescent COVID-19. The V and J genes are TRBV5-1 and TRBJ1-1; no clear D gene. CDR3 DNA: TGCGCCAGCAGCTTAGAGGGCTTGAACACTGAAGCTTTCTTT. Translating it yields CASSLEGLNTEAFF. Drawing the rest from reference TRBV5-1 and TRBJ1-1, the complete variable domain is KAGVTQTPRYLIKTRGQQVTLSCSPISGHRSVSWYQQTPGQGLQFLFEYFSETQRNKGNFPGRFSGRQFSNSRSEMNVSTLELGDSALYLCASSLEGLNTEAFFGQGTRLTVV.